The next 20 T cell receptor beta chains were all read from a single sample in a study of PD-1 blockade in classical Hodgkin lymphoma. Libraries were prepared by immunoSEQ multiplex PCR; TCRdb keeps only in-frame clonotypes and omits some of them. The data contain under 110,000 clones, around 88% of them singletons. Following autologous stem cell transplantation, relapse occurred in every patient, and exposure to brentuximab vedotin varied. Sequencing was performed on peripheral blood mononuclear cells (PBMCs), taken before the second cycle of nivolumab. The receptors come from a human donor with classical Hodgkin lymphoma.

The chain combines TRBV5-1 with TRBJ1-2; the D is unclear. Germline loops: CDR1 SGHRS, CDR2 YFSETQ. This CDR3 has 15 residues. The V end was cut by 0 bases, the J end by 0 bases, with 9 bases between. The CDR3 spells CASSLDRLSNYGYTF. CDR3 coding DNA: TGCGCCAGCAGCTTGGATCGACTTTCTAACTATGGCTACACCTTC.

The genes are TRBV2 and TRBJ2-1, with D possibly being TRBD2 (5 bases). Germline assignment: CDR1 SNHLY and CDR2 FYNNEI. Trimming stripped 5 bases from V and 2 bases from J, with 13 bases between. The CDR3 runs 15 residues. The CDR3 bases are TGTGCCAGCAGTCCCGGACTTCGCACCTACAATGAGCAGTTCTTC. Residues: CASSPGLRTYNEQFF.

The chain recombines TRBV18 with TRBJ1-1; TRBD1 agrees at 7 bases. This CDR3 is 13 amino acids long. The V and J ends lost 4 bases and 4 bases, in that order; junction bases with no gene match: 3. Germline V gene lookup returns CDR1 KGHSH and CDR2 LQKENI. In DNA form, the CDR3 reads TGTGCCAGCTCACAGGGGGCGGGCACTGAAGCTTTCTTT. Translation: CASSQGAGTEAFF.

The rearrangement joins TRBV5-1 to TRBJ1-6; possible D gene TRBD1, 6 bases. Per germline, CDR1 SGHRS and CDR2 YFSETQ. Trimming shortened V by 4 bases and J by 4 bases, and 12 bases separated the two germline ends. The CDR3 length is 15 residues. CDR3 region: CASSPGQRYNSPLHF. The CDR3 DNA is TGCGCCAGCAGCCCAGGACAGCGGTATAATTCACCCCTCCACTTT.

The V call is TRBV29-1, the J call TRBJ2-7, with TRBD1 identical over 8 bases. With 4 bases clipped from V and 2 bases from J, the junction kept 7 bases outside the gene matches. Germline V lookup: CDR1 SQVTM, CDR2 ANQGSEA. The CDR3 is 14 amino acids. The CDR3, as DNA: TGCAGCGTTGTTACAGGGGGTGTGACCTACGAGCAGTACTTC. Translating gives CSVVTGGVTYEQYF.

For this clone: One junction end disagrees with the germline gene, perhaps due to a read error. V is TRBV30 and J is TRBJ1-2; tentative D call: TRBD1 (6 bases). The CDR3 has 12 amino acids. Germline V gene sequence: CDR1 GTSNPN, CDR2 SVGIG (reference sequence). CDR3: CAWGVGGYGYTF. The CDR3 coding sequence is TGTGCCTGGGGTGTAGGGGGCTATGGCTACACCTTC.

This sequence joins TRBV5-1 and TRBJ1-1, with D unclear. The V gene's germline CDR1 is SGHRS and CDR2 YFSETQ. The V and J ends lost 0 bases and 1 base respectively, with 13 bases between them. The CDR3 has 16 amino acids. In nucleotides, the CDR3 is TGCGCCAGCAGCTTGGTTGGGGAGGAAGGGAACACTGAAGCTTTCTTT. The encoded protein is CASSLVGEEGNTEAFF. Complete variable domain (other parts from reference TRBV5-1 and TRBJ1-1): KAGVTQTPRYLIKTRGQQVTLSCSPISGHRSVSWYQQTPGQGLQFLFEYFSETQRNKGNFPGRFSGRQFSNSRSEMNVSTLELGDSALYLCASSLVGEEGNTEAFFGQGTRLTVV.

This clone has just a few counts. In DNA form, the CDR3 reads TGTGCCAGCAGCCTAGCTAGAGGGGGCGCCTATGGCTACACCTTC. Its translation is CASSLARGGAYGYTF. The chain combines TRBV5-6 with TRBJ1-2; TRBD1 matches at 7 bases. This CDR3 has 15 residues. Germline CDR1 and CDR2: SGHDT and YYEEEE. J was trimmed by 4 bases and V by 4 bases; bases with no gene match: 10.

This clone was detected only once. The chain couples TRBV7-8 to TRBJ1-1, with TRBD1 as a possible D gene (5 bases). Trimming cost V 5 bases and J 1 base, with 17 bases left between them. CDR3 length: 16 amino acids. Germline CDR1 SGHVS, CDR2 FQNEAQ. DNA for the CDR3: TGTGCCAGCAGCCCCTTAGGGACGAGGGCGAACACTGAAGCTTTCTTT. It codes for CASSPLGTRANTEAFF.

The genes are TRBV5-4 and TRBJ1-1; tentative D call: TRBD1 (5 bases). Germline loops: CDR1 SGHNT, CDR2 YYREEE (reference sequence). The V end lost 5 bases, the J end lost 1 base, and 9 bases lay between the germline ends. This CDR3 is 13 amino acids long. As DNA, the CDR3 is TGTGCCAGCAGAGCAGACAGGAACACTGAAGCTTTCTTT. Protein sequence: CASRADRNTEAFF.

The chain is built from TRBV30 and TRBJ2-3, with 8 bases aligning to TRBD2. This CDR3 contains 14 residues. Trimming cost V 3 bases and J 8 bases; bases outside gene matches: 10. Germline CDR1 is GTSNPN and CDR2 is SVGIG (reference sequence). The CDR3 DNA follows: TGTGCCTGGAGCGCTGCGGGGGGTTCATCTACGCAGTATTTT. This codes for CAWSAAGGSSTQYF.

The chain is built from TRBV11-2 and TRBJ1-1, with no clear D. Deletions cut 5 bases from V and 4 bases from J, with 17 bases between. This CDR3 region has 15 residues. CDR1 is SGHAT, CDR2 FQNNGV, per germline. CDR3: CASSHAAGVGTEAFF. The CDR3 region has the DNA TGTGCCAGCAGCCACGCCGCTGGGGTAGGCACTGAAGCTTTCTTT.

The CDR3 here is CASSLDGGAYNEQFF. In DNA, the CDR3 is TGTGCCAGCAGCTTAGACGGGGGGGCCTACAATGAGCAGTTCTTC. The genes are TRBV7-3 and TRBJ2-1; 8 bases line up with TRBD2. The CDR3 is 15 residues long. J gave up 2 bases and V 2 bases, and 2 bases lay outside the gene matches. Germline V gives CDR1 SGHTA, CDR2 FQGTGA.

This chain joins TRBV7-9 and TRBJ2-2, with D perhaps TRBD1 (5 bases). Germline V gene data show CDR1 as SEHNR and CDR2 as FQNEAQ (reference sequence). Trimming left V 2 bases short and J 2 bases short, with 6 bases between. CDR3 length: 14 residues. The DNA for the CDR3 is TGTGCCAGCAGCTTAAGGGGCAACACCGGGGAGCTGTTTTTT. Its protein is CASSLRGNTGELFF.

The V gene is TRBV4-2, the J gene TRBJ1-2; the D is unclear. From germline, CDR1 is LGHNA and CDR2 YNFKEQ. This CDR3 has 17 residues. Trimming left V 1 base short and J 6 bases short, with 21 bases between. This CDR3 reads CASSQVPQGLRPHGYTF. CDR3 in DNA: TGTGCCAGCAGCCAAGTTCCCCAAGGACTGAGGCCCCATGGCTACACCTTC.

V usage is TRBV4-3 and J usage is TRBJ1-3, with D unresolved. V shed 0 bases and J shed 2 bases, with 11 bases lying between them. This CDR3 is 16 amino acids long. CDR1 LGHNA and CDR2 YSLEER come from the germline V gene. The CDR3 DNA reads as TGCGCCAGCAGCCAAGATAGTCCCGGGACTGGAAACACCATATATTTT. It encodes CASSQDSPGTGNTIYF.

This CDR3 is CASSQQGRRTGELFF. The CDR3 bases are TGCGCCAGCAGCCAACAGGGGAGGAGGACCGGGGAGCTGTTTTTT. The chain combines TRBV5-1 with TRBJ2-2; weak D call: TRBD1 (7 bases). V dropped 4 bases and J dropped 5 bases, with 15 bases sitting between them. The V gene's germline CDR1 is SGHRS and CDR2 YFSETQ. The CDR3 runs 15 residues.

The chain uses TRBV6-5 and TRBJ1-2, with TRBD1 matching 8 bases. The ends lost 1 base at V and 6 bases at J; junction bases unmatched: 7. Germline CDR1 and CDR2: MNHEY and SVGAGI. The length of the CDR3 is 15 residues. The CDR3 is CASSYWGTGGDGYTF. CDR3 sequence (DNA): TGTGCCAGCAGTTACTGGGGGACAGGAGGGGATGGCTACACCTTC.

The DNA of the CDR3 is TGTGCCTGGAGTGTACTTTGGGACCGGTCAACTAATGAAAAACTGTTTTTT. Protein sequence: CAWSVLWDRSTNEKLFF. The rearrangement joins TRBV30 to TRBJ1-4, with a possible D match to TRBD1 (5 bases). This CDR3 comprises 17 residues. The germline V gene encodes CDR1 GTSNPN and CDR2 SVGIG (reference sequence). The ends were cut back, 0 bases at V and 0 bases at J, with 14 bases in the middle.

The chain has TRBV7-2 and TRBJ2-5; 7 bases match TRBD2. The CDR3 length is 13 residues. The V gene end was trimmed by 5 bases and the J gene end by 4 bases; junction bases not matched to a gene: 4. Looked up from germline, CDR1 is SGHTA and CDR2 is FQGNSA. CDR3 sequence: CASSRTSLETQYF. The CDR3 coding sequence is TGTGCCAGCAGCAGGACTAGTTTAGAGACCCAGTACTTC.